Only a few counts were recorded for the clone carrying this T cell receptor (beta chain). Amplification of the TCR beta CDR3 regions used RNA transcripts (as template). The first round was an RT-PCR with HTBI primers, and the second round was a multiplex PCR. MiXCR was run by TCRdb on the multiplex PCR reads, yielding one entry per CDR3 protein. In the table there are 650,000 to 900,000 distinct CDR3 sequences, roughly two fifths of which are singletons. This sample was taken from a study of Graves' ophthalmopathy and Graves' hyperthyroidism. Someone took the PBMCs out of more than 9 ml of fresh peripheral blood. The V segment lost 1 base and the J segment 5 bases; nucleotides outside the gene matches: 8. The germline gives CDR1 SEHNR, CDR2 FQNEAQ (reference sequence). The CDR3 loop spans 17 amino acids.

The TCR comes from an adult man with Graves' ophthalmopathy. The sample taken for sequencing was peripheral blood. The genes are TRBV7-9 and TRBJ2-5; 12 bases agree with TRBD1. The CDR3 sequence is CASSLEGGTGGSETQYF. CDR3 DNA sequence: TGTGCCAGCAGCTTAGAGGGCGGGACAGGGGGCTCCGAGACCCAGTACTTC.